This T cell receptor (beta chain) derives from a study of control samples from healthy donors and cancer patients. Data came from immunoSEQ multiplex PCR; TCRdb stores just in-frame clones and leaves some out. The sample shows about 100,000 clones, roughly 90% of them seen only once. The CDR3 covers 15 residues. The V and J ends lost 3 bases and 2 bases, in that order; junction bases with no gene match: 5. The germline CDR1 and CDR2 sequences are MDHEN and SYDVKM. This receptor was identified in a man aged 25-40 years in good health. The chain employs TRBV28 and TRBJ2-5, with TRBD1 matching over 8 bases. The material sequenced was blood. DNA for the CDR3: TGTGCCAGCAGTTTCCGACAGGGGCGACAAGAGACCCAGTACTTC. It is translated as CASSFRQGRQETQYF.